Each of the 26 T cell receptor beta chains below was sequenced from the same sample in a study of blood T cell repertoires in COVID-19. TCRdb's table, derived via immunoSEQ multiplex PCR, lists solely in-frame clones and lacks some. The data hold just over 350,000 clones, with roughly 87% observed a single time. The sequenced sample consisted of PBMCs or T cells enriched from blood (not recorded which). These receptors all come from a woman aged 30 to 39 who had recovered from COVID-19.

This clone was picked up one time. The gene calls are TRBV27 and TRBJ2-7; weak D call: TRBD2 (5 bases). The CDR3 spans 15 residues. The germline V gene encodes CDR1 MNHEY and CDR2 SMNVEV (reference sequence). The ends were cut back, 2 bases at V and 1 base at J, with 12 bases in the middle. For the CDR3, the DNA is TGTGCCAGCAGTTTAACGGGGTGGGGATCCTACGAGCAGTACTTC. This gives the protein CASSLTGWGSYEQYF.

The chain couples TRBV27 to TRBJ2-1, with 7 bases aligning to TRBD1. Germline assignment: CDR1 MNHEY and CDR2 SMNVEV (reference sequence). V gave up 4 bases and J gave up 6 bases; unmatched junction bases: 3. The CDR3 is made up of 13 amino acids. This CDR3 reads CASSSRDSNEQFF. CDR3 DNA: TGTGCCAGCAGTTCACGGGACAGCAATGAGCAGTTCTTC.

The genes are TRBV6-1 and TRBJ1-1; 7 bases agree with TRBD1. Germline CDR1 and CDR2: MNHNS and SASEGT. The CDR3 length is 16 residues. With V trimmed by 1 base and J by 5 bases, 10 bases remained unmatched. The DNA of the CDR3 is TGTGCCAGCAGTGAAGTTTCTAACAGGGGAAGTACTGAAGCTTTCTTT. This codes for CASSEVSNRGSTEAFF.

DNA of the CDR3: TGTGCCAGCAGCTATCCGGGACAGGGGGCTTACGAGCAGTACTTC. Its translation: CASSYPGQGAYEQYF. This chain links TRBV11-3 with TRBJ2-7, with TRBD1 identical over 12 bases. CDR3 length: 15 residues. Per germline, CDR1 SGHNT and CDR2 YENEEA. Germline trimming cut 4 bases from V and 4 bases from J; bases unmatched to any gene: 5.

The chain is built from TRBV5-6 and TRBJ2-1, with D possibly TRBD1 on 6 matching bases. V lost 5 bases and J lost 6, with 18 bases in between. This CDR3 has 15 amino acids. CDR1 is SGHDT, CDR2 YYEEEE, per germline. CDR3 in amino acids: CASRDRDKFFNEQFF. The CDR3 region has the DNA TGTGCCAGCAGGGACCGGGACAAGTTTTTCAATGAGCAGTTCTTC.

The rearrangement links TRBV6-1 to TRBJ2-3, with TRBD1 matching 7 bases. Germline V gene data show CDR1 as MNHNS and CDR2 as SASEGT. CDR3 length equals 14 residues. The V and J ends lost 2 bases and 9 bases, in that order; junction bases with no gene match: 8. The CDR3 protein is CASSETDRRVTQYF. In DNA, the CDR3 is TGTGCCAGCAGTGAAACGGACAGGCGGGTGACGCAGTATTTT.

The rearrangement uses TRBV13 and TRBJ1-5; D gene unclear. This CDR3 comprises 13 residues. Germline CDR1 reads PRHDT; CDR2 reads FYEKMQ (reference sequence). Deletions cut 5 bases from V and 1 base from J, with 6 bases between. The CDR3 DNA is TGTGCCAGCAGCCATAGAAGCAATCAGCCCCAGCATTTT. It encodes CASSHRSNQPQHF. Full variable domain (rest looked up from reference TRBV13 and TRBJ1-5): AAGVIQSPRHLIKEKRETATLKCYPIPRHDTVYWYQQGPGQDPQFLISFYEKMQSDKGSIPDRFSAQQFSDYHSELNMSSLELGDSALYFCASSHRSNQPQHFGDGTRLSIL.

The rearrangement joins TRBV9 to TRBJ2-1; 14 bases match TRBD2. CDR1 is SGDLS and CDR2 is YYNGEE in the germline V gene. V lost 7 bases to trimming and J lost 3 bases; unmatched junction nucleotides: 3. The CDR3 covers 15 residues. The CDR3 sequence is CASAGLAGGYNEQFF. As DNA, the CDR3 is TGTGCCAGCGCCGGACTAGCGGGGGGCTACAATGAGCAGTTCTTC.

J is TRBJ2-3 and V is TRBV5-1, with a weak D call TRBD1 (6 bases). Germline V CDR1 and CDR2: SGHRS, YFSETQ. CDR3 length: 14 residues. The ends were cut back, 1 base at V and 1 base at J, with 7 bases in the middle. CDR3 amino acids: CASSLSGGTDTQYF. The DNA of the CDR3 is TGCGCCAGCAGCTTGTCAGGGGGCACAGATACGCAGTATTTT.

This rearrangement joins TRBV7-9 to TRBJ2-7; TRBD1 is a possible D gene (5 bases). Trimming stripped 5 bases from V and 0 bases from J, with 14 bases between. The CDR3 runs to 15 residues. In germline, CDR1 is SEHNR, CDR2 FQNEAQ (reference sequence). The CDR3 DNA is TGTGCCAGCAGCCCCACGGACACCTCCTCCTACGAGCAGTACTTC. This codes for CASSPTDTSSYEQYF.

The chain recombines TRBV29-1 with TRBJ2-1; possible D gene TRBD1, 6 bases. This CDR3 spans 17 amino acids. Trimming shortened V by 6 bases and J by 3 bases, and 24 bases separated the two germline ends. CDR1 and CDR2 (germline): SQVTM, ANQGSEA. The CDR3 region has the DNA TGCAGCGTGCGACTCCCGCAGGGGCCAAAGATCTACAATGAGCAGTTCTTC. Its translation: CSVRLPQGPKIYNEQFF.

The chain uses TRBV10-2 and TRBJ2-5, with D maybe TRBD2 (5 bases). The V end lost 4 bases, the J end lost 0 bases, and 6 bases lay between the germline ends. The germline V gene has CDR1 WSHSY and CDR2 SAAADI. The CDR3 runs to 13 residues. This CDR3 reads CASSALDQETQYF. CDR3 bases: TGCGCCAGCAGTGCACTAGACCAAGAGACCCAGTACTTC.

This clone was seen once. This chain connects TRBV6-5 to TRBJ2-7, with D possibly TRBD2 on 6 matching bases. With 8 bases removed from V and 2 bases from J, the gap between germline ends came to 16 bases. Germline values: CDR1 MNHEY, CDR2 SVGAGI. The CDR3 is made up of 14 amino acids. The CDR3 protein is CASRRDRVAYEQYF. CDR3 DNA: TGTGCCAGCCGGAGGGATAGAGTAGCCTACGAGCAGTACTTC.

This clone was seen only a few times. J is TRBJ1-4 and V is TRBV27; D gene unclear. Germline values: CDR1 MNHEY, CDR2 SMNVEV (reference sequence). V was shortened by 5 bases and J by 5 bases, with 15 bases between the two germline ends. The CDR3 runs 15 residues. The CDR3 DNA follows: TGTGCCAGCAGTATGTATCTTGAGGGCAATGAAAAACTGTTTTTT. As protein: CASSMYLEGNEKLFF.

J is TRBJ2-7 and V is TRBV7-9; 9 bases agree with TRBD1. The junction had 6 bases not matched to a gene; V was cut back by 5 bases and J by 1 base. The CDR3 loop spans 15 amino acids. Germline values: CDR1 SEHNR, CDR2 FQNEAQ (reference sequence). The chain's CDR3 is CASSPGTGSSYEQYF. The CDR3 DNA follows: TGTGCCAGCAGCCCCGGGACAGGGAGTTCCTACGAGCAGTACTTC.

This clone was seen only once. This chain connects TRBV19 to TRBJ2-1; 12 nucleotides match TRBD2. The CDR3 loop spans 16 amino acids. Germline CDR1 reads LNHDA; CDR2 reads SQIVND (reference sequence). Trimming removed 0 bases from V and 4 bases from J; junction bases left unmatched: 1. This CDR3 is CASSIDGTSGYNEQFF. The CDR3 DNA sequence: TGTGCCAGTAGTATAGATGGGACTAGCGGGTACAATGAGCAGTTCTTC. Full variable domain (missing parts from reference TRBV19 and TRBJ2-1): DGGITQSPKYLFRKEGQNVTLSCEQNLNHDAMYWYRQDPGQGLRLIYYSQIVNDFQKGDIAEGYSVSREKKESFPLTVTSAQKNPTAFYLCASSIDGTSGYNEQFFGPGTRLTVL.

V is TRBV7-9 and J is TRBJ1-2; D may be TRBD1 (6 bases). This CDR3 is built from 13 residues. In germline, CDR1 is SEHNR, CDR2 FQNEAQ (reference sequence). Trimming left V 1 base short and J 7 bases short, with 10 bases between. CDR3 amino acids: CASSLDRVVGYTF. The CDR3 DNA sequence: TGTGCCAGCAGCTTAGACAGGGTGGTTGGCTACACCTTC.

In this sample, this clone turned up a few times. The sample has other DNA sequences that encode this CDR3 too. This chain uses TRBV4-1 with TRBJ1-3; D is possibly TRBD1 (5 bases). The CDR3 has 15 residues. Germline CDR1 and CDR2: MGHRA and YSYEKL. With 1 base removed from V and 2 bases from J, the gap between germline ends came to 9 bases. CDR3 nucleotides: TGCGCCAGCAGCCAAGGCCCGGGGGCTGGAAACACCATATATTTT. Its protein product is CASSQGPGAGNTIYF.

The V and J genes are TRBV27 and TRBJ1-1, with TRBD1 identical over 7 bases. The CDR3 consists of 16 residues. Germline loops: CDR1 MNHEY, CDR2 SMNVEV (reference sequence). With V trimmed by 4 bases and J by 1 base, 9 bases remained unmatched. CDR3 nucleotides: TGTGCCAGCAGTTATCTCCCCCGACAGGGGAACACTGAAGCTTTCTTT. This gives the protein CASSYLPRQGNTEAFF.

The CDR3 nucleotides are TGTGCCAGCAGCCCCGCCGGGACAGCAACTGGAAACACCATATATTTT. It codes for CASSPAGTATGNTIYF. The chain is built from TRBV7-2 and TRBJ1-3; 7 nucleotides match TRBD1. There are 16 residues in the CDR3. V lost 5 bases to trimming and J lost 2 bases; unmatched junction nucleotides: 9. Germline V gene data show CDR1 as SGHTA and CDR2 as FQGNSA.

The genes are TRBV27 and TRBJ1-1, with 7 bases matching TRBD1. V gave up 1 base and J gave up 0 bases; unmatched junction bases: 8. Germline CDR1 is MNHEY and CDR2 is SMNVEV (reference sequence). The CDR3 consists of 17 residues. The CDR3 spells CASSLWSSGTVNTEAFF. CDR3 DNA: TGTGCCAGCAGTTTATGGAGCTCCGGGACAGTGAACACTGAAGCTTTCTTT.

The chain joins TRBV7-8 to TRBJ2-1; 14 bases are a match to TRBD2. V shed 5 bases, J shed 8 bases, and the junction held 5 bases outside the gene matches. Germline CDR1 and CDR2: SGHVS and FQNEAQ. The CDR3 consists of 15 residues. The CDR3 DNA is TGTGCCAGCAGCCAACCGGGACTAGCGGGAGATGAGCAGTTCTTC. Amino acids: CASSQPGLAGDEQFF.

The J gene is TRBJ2-1, the V gene TRBV14; 10 bases are a match to TRBD2. This CDR3 region has 16 residues. Germline V gene data show CDR1 as SGHDN and CDR2 as FVKESK. Trimming took 0 bases from V and 8 from J; bases not matched to a gene: 7. The CDR3 reads CASSQDGLAGDHEQFF. In DNA form, the CDR3 reads TGTGCCAGCAGCCAAGACGGTCTAGCGGGGGACCATGAGCAGTTCTTC.

The chain combines TRBV5-1 with TRBJ1-2, with a possible D match to TRBD1 (6 bases). Per germline, CDR1 SGHRS and CDR2 YFSETQ. This CDR3 is 14 amino acids long. V was cut by 4 bases and J by 8 bases, with 18 bases left in between. The CDR3 loop is CASSAEGGALGYTF. The CDR3 region has the DNA TGCGCCAGCAGCGCTGAAGGGGGAGCGCTGGGCTACACCTTC.

The chain combines TRBV25-1 with TRBJ1-5, with D tentatively TRBD1 (5 bases). The CDR3 consists of 13 residues. Per germline, CDR1 MGHDK and CDR2 SYGVNS. V gave up 3 bases and J gave up 7 bases, with 10 bases separating them. CDR3 region: CASSDRRGQPQHF. Written as DNA, the CDR3 is TGTGCCAGCAGTGATAGGAGGGGCCAGCCCCAGCATTTT.

This chain links TRBV5-6 with TRBJ2-7, with 8 nucleotides matching TRBD1. Looked up from germline, CDR1 is SGHDT and CDR2 is YYEEEE. The trim removed 0 bases at V and 3 bases at J, leaving 5 bases unmatched. The CDR3 is made up of 15 amino acids. CDR3 DNA: TGTGCCAGCAGCTTGGCGGGACAGGACCACTACGAGCAGTACTTC. As protein: CASSLAGQDHYEQYF. The whole variable domain, remainder taken from reference TRBV5-6 and TRBJ2-7, is DAGVTQSPTHLIKTRGQQVTLRCSPKSGHDTVSWYQQALGQGPQFIFQYYEEEERQRGNFPDRFSGHQFPNYSSELNVNALLLGDSALYLCASSLAGQDHYEQYFGPGTRLTVT.